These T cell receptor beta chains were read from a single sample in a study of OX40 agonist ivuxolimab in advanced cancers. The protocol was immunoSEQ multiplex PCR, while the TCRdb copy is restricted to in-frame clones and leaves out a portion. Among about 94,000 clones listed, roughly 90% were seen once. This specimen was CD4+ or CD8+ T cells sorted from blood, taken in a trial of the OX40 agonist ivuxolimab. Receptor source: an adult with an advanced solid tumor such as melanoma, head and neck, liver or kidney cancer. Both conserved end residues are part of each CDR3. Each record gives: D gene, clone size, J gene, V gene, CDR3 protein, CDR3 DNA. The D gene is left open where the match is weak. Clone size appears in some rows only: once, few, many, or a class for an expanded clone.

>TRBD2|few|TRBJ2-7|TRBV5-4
CASSPTSGGARAYEQYF
TGTGCCAGCAGCCCGACTAGCGGGGGGGCCAGGGCCTACGAGCAGTACTTC
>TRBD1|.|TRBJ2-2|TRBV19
CASSSRQGAETGELFF
TGTGCCAGTAGTAGTCGACAGGGGGCAGAAACCGGGGAGCTGTTTTTT
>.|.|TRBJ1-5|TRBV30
CAWSVENSYQPQHF
TGTGCCTGGAGTGTAGAGAACTCGTATCAGCCCCAGCATTTT
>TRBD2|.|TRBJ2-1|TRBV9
CASSRPGLAGRLSYNEQFF
TGTGCCAGCAGTCGACCGGGACTAGCGGGGAGGTTATCCTACAATGAGCAGTTCTTC
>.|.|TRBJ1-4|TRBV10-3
CAISESGGFSEKLFF
TGTGCCATCAGTGAGTCAGGAGGTTTTAGTGAAAAACTGTTTTTT
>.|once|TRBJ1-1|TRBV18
CASSPGLNTEAFF
TGTGCCAGCTCACCGGGGCTGAACACTGAAGCTTTCTTT
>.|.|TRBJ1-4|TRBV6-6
CASSYSGGRGEKLFF
TGTGCCAGCAGTTACTCAGGGGGGCGAGGTGAAAAACTGTTTTTT
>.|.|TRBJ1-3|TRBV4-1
CASTQGGNTIYF
TGCGCCAGCACCCAGGGGGGAAACACCATATATTTT
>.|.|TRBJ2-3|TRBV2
CASSEFGQRATDTQYF
TGTGCCAGCAGTGAATTCGGTCAGAGGGCCACAGATACGCAGTATTTT
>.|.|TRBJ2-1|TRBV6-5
CASRLLGDEQFF
TGTGCCAGCAGGTTACTGGGAGATGAGCAGTTCTTC
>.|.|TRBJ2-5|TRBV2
CASRGEETQYF
TGTGCCAGCAGGGGAGAGGAGACCCAGTACTTC
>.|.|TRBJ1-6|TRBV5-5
CASSLVRTDSPLHF
TGTGCCAGCAGCTTGGTCAGGACGGACTCACCCCTCCACTTT
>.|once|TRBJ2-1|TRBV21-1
CASSKVNRVTYNEQFF
TGTGCCAGCAGCAAAGTGAACAGGGTGACTTACAATGAGCAGTTCTTC
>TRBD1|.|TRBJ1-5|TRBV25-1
CASLQGGGQPQHF
TGTGCCAGCTTACAGGGGGGGGGTCAGCCCCAGCATTTT
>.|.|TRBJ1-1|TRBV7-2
CASSLVGVNTEAFF
TGTGCCAGCAGCTTAGTGGGCGTGAACACTGAAGCTTTCTTT
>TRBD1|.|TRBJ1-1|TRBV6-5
CASSYSPDRGREAFF
TGTGCCAGCAGTTACTCCCCGGACAGGGGGCGTGAAGCTTTCTTT
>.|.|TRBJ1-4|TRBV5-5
CASSLVFGATNEKLFF
TGTGCCAGCAGCTTGGTTTTTGGGGCCACTAATGAAAAACTGTTTTTT
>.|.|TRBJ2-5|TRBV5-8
CASSHRQTGETQYF
TGTGCCAGCAGCCACAGACAGACCGGGGAGACCCAGTACTTC
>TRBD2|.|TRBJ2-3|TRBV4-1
CASSPIGTSGSSSTDTQYF
TGCGCCAGCAGCCCAATCGGGACTAGCGGTTCCTCTAGCACAGATACGCAGTATTTT
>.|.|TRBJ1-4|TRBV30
CAGSVGGSTNEKLFF
TGTGCCGGTTCGGTGGGGGGTAGCACTAATGAAAAACTGTTTTTT
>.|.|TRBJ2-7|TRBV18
CASSPGEPGTSYEQYF
TGTGCCAGCTCACCGGGGGAGCCAGGGACCTCCTACGAGCAGTACTTC
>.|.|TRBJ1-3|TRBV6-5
CASSYSRGIGNTIYF
TGTGCCAGCAGTTACTCGAGAGGAATCGGAAACACCATATATTTT
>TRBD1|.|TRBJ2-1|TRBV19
CASSFRGTGFNNEQFF
TGTGCCAGTAGTTTCCGCGGGACAGGGTTTAATAATGAGCAGTTCTTC
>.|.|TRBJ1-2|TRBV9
CASSSQTNQPYGYTF
TGTGCCAGCAGCTCCCAGACAAACCAGCCCTATGGCTACACCTTC
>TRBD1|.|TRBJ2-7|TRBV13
CASSLMQGVSYEQYF
TGTGCCAGCAGCTTAATGCAGGGGGTCTCCTACGAGCAGTACTTC
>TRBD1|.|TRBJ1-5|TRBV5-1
CASSETGVSNQPQHF
TGCGCCAGCAGCGAGACAGGGGTGAGCAATCAGCCCCAGCATTTT
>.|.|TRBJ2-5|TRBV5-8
CASSLRVGQETQYF
TGTGCCAGCAGCTTGAGGGTGGGGCAAGAGACCCAGTACTTC
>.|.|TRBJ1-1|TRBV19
CASSRGERTEAFF
TGTGCCAGTAGTAGGGGGGAAAGGACTGAAGCTTTCTTT
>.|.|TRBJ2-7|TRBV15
CATSIPGNYEQYF
TGTGCCACCTCGATTCCCGGGAACTACGAGCAGTACTTC
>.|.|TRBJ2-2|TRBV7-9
CASTLSAQGAGELFF
TGTGCCAGCACCTTATCGGCACAGGGAGCCGGGGAGCTGTTTTTT
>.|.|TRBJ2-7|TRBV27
CASSLTGSTPYEQYF
TGTGCCAGCAGTTTAACAGGGTCAACACCCTACGAGCAGTACTTC
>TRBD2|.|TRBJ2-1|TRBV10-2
CASSGLAGGNEQFF
TGCGCCAGTTCGGGGCTGGCGGGGGGGAATGAGCAGTTCTTC
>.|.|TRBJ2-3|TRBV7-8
CASSLAGISTDTQYF
TGTGCCAGCAGCTTAGCGGGGATTAGCACAGATACGCAGTATTTT
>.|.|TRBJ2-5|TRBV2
CASSEDSTGGETQYF
TGTGCCAGCAGTGAAGATAGTACAGGCGGGGAGACCCAGTACTTC
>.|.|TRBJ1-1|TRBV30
CAWTAGVLNTEAFF
TGTGCCTGGACCGCGGGAGTCTTGAACACTGAAGCTTTCTTT
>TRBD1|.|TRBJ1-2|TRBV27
CASARTGTDFQLRTF
TGTGCCAGCGCCAGGACAGGGACCGACTTCCAATTAAGGACCTTC
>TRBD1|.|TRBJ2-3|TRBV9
CASSRVDRHTDTQYF
TGTGCCAGCAGCCGAGTGGACAGGCACACAGATACGCAGTATTTT
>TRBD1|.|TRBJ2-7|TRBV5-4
CASSPYPDRNYEQYF
TGTGCCAGCAGCCCATATCCGGACAGGAACTACGAGCAGTACTTC
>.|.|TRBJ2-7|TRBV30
CAWSTPLGEQYF
TGTGCCTGGAGTACCCCCCTTGGGGAGCAGTACTTC
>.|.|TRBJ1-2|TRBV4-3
CASSQGQDWRGYGYTF
TGCGCCAGCAGCCAAGGCCAGGACTGGCGAGGGTATGGCTACACCTTC